The 30 T cell receptor beta chains below were found in one sample sequenced in a study of cytomegalovirus exposure and HLA in healthy donors. The PCR contained 60 Vbeta and 13 Jbeta primers. Measured with immunoSEQ multiplex PCR; TCRdb has only the in-frame clones, and not every one. The sample consists of hundreds of thousands of clones, 65% to 90% of them appearing once. Sequenced input: PBMCs. The receptors originated from a girl between 10 and 17 years old in good health and CMV-seronegative.

This sequence joins TRBV27 and TRBJ2-7; tentatively, D is TRBD2 (5 bases). CDR3 size: 17 residues. Per the germline V gene, CDR1 is MNHEY and CDR2 is SMNVEV (reference sequence). V was shortened by 2 bases and J by 0 bases, with 17 bases between the two germline ends. CDR3 DNA: TGTGCCAGCAGTTTAACCGCCCGGGCAGGACTCTCCTACGAGCAGTACTTC. Its protein product is CASSLTARAGLSYEQYF.

The V gene is TRBV7-8, the J gene TRBJ1-2; 7 bases are shared with TRBD1. The germline V gene has CDR1 SGHVS and CDR2 FQNEAQ. V gave up 5 bases and J gave up 5 bases; unmatched junction bases: 17. CDR3 size: 17 residues. The CDR3 loop is CASSLLGGTAMDYGYTF. The DNA for the CDR3 is TGTGCCAGCAGCCTCCTAGGGGGGACAGCGATGGATTATGGCTACACCTTC.

This clone was found a few times. This CDR3 is CASSQDYRSPTNYGYTF. The CDR3 DNA reads TGCGCCAGCAGCCAAGATTATAGGAGCCCCACTAACTATGGCTACACCTTC. The chain has TRBV4-1 and TRBJ1-2; D is undetermined. This CDR3 has 17 amino acids. Germline V lookup: CDR1 MGHRA, CDR2 YSYEKL. Between the trimmed V and J ends, which lost 0 bases and 0 bases, there was a span of 14 bases.

The rearrangement links TRBV4-3 to TRBJ2-1, with 9 bases aligning to TRBD2. CDR1 is LGHNA, CDR2 YSLEER, per germline. This CDR3 spans 15 amino acids. The V and J ends lost 1 base and 9 bases, in that order; junction bases with no gene match: 7. The CDR3 region is CASSQAVAGATEQFF. CDR3 nucleotide sequence: TGCGCCAGCAGCCAAGCGGTAGCGGGGGCTACTGAGCAGTTCTTC.

The chain has TRBV5-4 and TRBJ1-1; TRBD1 agrees at 7 bases. Germline V gene sequence: CDR1 SGHNT, CDR2 YYREEE (reference sequence). The CDR3 loop spans 12 amino acids. The trim removed 6 bases at V and 4 bases at J, leaving 3 bases unmatched. CDR3 residues: CASNNRGTEAFF. The CDR3, as DNA: TGTGCCAGCAACAACAGGGGCACTGAAGCTTTCTTT.

This rearrangement joins TRBV4-2 to TRBJ2-5, with D tentatively TRBD2 (7 bases). Germline values: CDR1 LGHNA, CDR2 YNFKEQ. Trimming removed 3 bases from V and 5 bases from J, with 13 bases in between. The CDR3 sequence is 14 residues long. CDR3 DNA: TGTGCCAGCAGCCAGGTTCGGGGGGCGGAGACCCAGTACTTC. This encodes CASSQVRGAETQYF.

The rearrangement joins TRBV30 to TRBJ1-2; 7 positions agree with TRBD1. CDR1 is GTSNPN and CDR2 is SVGIG in the germline V gene (reference sequence). This CDR3 has 14 amino acids. V was pared by 2 bases and J by 4 bases, with 7 bases of the junction left unmatched. The CDR3 DNA follows: TGTGCCTGGAGTCGACAGGGAGGATTCTATGGCTACACCTTC. It yields the protein CAWSRQGGFYGYTF.

This clone has more than one count but fewer than ten. J is TRBJ1-4 and V is TRBV5-1; 9 bases map to TRBD1. The length of the CDR3 is 14 residues. The germline V gene encodes CDR1 SGHRS and CDR2 YFSETQ. V lost 2 bases to trimming and J lost 8 bases; unmatched junction nucleotides: 4. The chain's CDR3 is CASSFRQGEEKLFF. CDR3 DNA sequence: TGCGCCAGCAGCTTCCGACAGGGGGAGGAAAAACTGTTTTTT.

The J gene is TRBJ2-7, the V gene TRBV28; 10 nucleotides agree with TRBD1. The CDR3 consists of 15 residues. J lost 4 bases, V lost 2 bases, and 5 bases had no gene match. CDR1 is MDHEN and CDR2 is SYDVKM in the germline V gene. The DNA for the CDR3 is TGTGCCAGCAGTTTACCCGGGACAGGGGCGTACGAGCAGTACTTC. It specifies CASSLPGTGAYEQYF.

The chain carries TRBV27 and TRBJ2-7; D is possibly TRBD2 (6 bases). There are 13 residues in the CDR3. V lost 8 bases to trimming and J lost 0 bases, with 11 bases between them. The germline CDR1 and CDR2 sequences are MNHEY and SMNVEV (reference sequence). CDR3 loop: CASRRGISYEQYF. The CDR3 bases are TGTGCCAGCCGACGCGGGATCTCCTACGAGCAGTACTTC.

The gene calls are TRBV10-3 and TRBJ2-3, with D unclear. CDR1 and CDR2 (germline): ENHRY, SYGVKD. This CDR3 is built from 16 residues. Trimming stripped 0 bases from V and 2 bases from J, with 12 bases between. CDR3 in amino acids: CAISESAVRVTDTQYF. The CDR3 bases are TGTGCCATCAGTGAGTCGGCCGTCCGGGTCACAGATACGCAGTATTTT.

This chain uses TRBV15 with TRBJ2-7; the D is unclear. Trimming shortened V by 5 bases and J by 0 bases, and 20 bases separated the two germline ends. This CDR3 is 17 amino acids long. CDR1 is LNHNV, CDR2 YYDKDF, per germline (reference sequence). CDR3 sequence: CATSPQTQTLSSYEQYF. CDR3 in DNA: TGTGCCACCAGCCCACAGACGCAGACACTTAGCTCCTACGAGCAGTACTTC. The full variable domain, rest sourced from reference TRBV15 and TRBJ2-7, is DAMVIQNPRYQVTQFGKPVTLSCSQTLNHNVMYWYQQKSSQAPKLLFHYYDKDFNNEADTPDNFQSRRPNTSFCFLDIRSPGLGDTAMYLCATSPQTQTLSSYEQYFGPGTRLTVT.

This clone has only a few counts. The chain joins TRBV6-5 to TRBJ1-1; 8 bases fit TRBD1. The ends lost 4 bases at V and 10 bases at J; junction bases unmatched: 2. Looked up from germline, CDR1 is MNHEY and CDR2 is SVGAGI. CDR3 length equals 11 residues. CDR3 region: CASSSGQGAFF. CDR3 nucleotide sequence: TGTGCCAGCAGTTCCGGACAGGGAGCTTTCTTT.

The J gene is TRBJ2-2, the V gene TRBV29-1; 9 nucleotides align to TRBD1. This CDR3 region has 13 residues. The junction had 6 bases not matched to a gene; V was cut back by 4 bases and J by 9 bases. Per germline, CDR1 SQVTM and CDR2 ANQGSEA. This CDR3 reads CSVAGDRGRELFF. The CDR3 bases are TGCAGCGTTGCTGGCGACAGGGGGAGGGAGCTGTTTTTT.

The chain combines TRBV10-1 with TRBJ2-3; TRBD2 matches at 13 bases. CDR3 length: 17 amino acids. Germline assignment: CDR1 WNHNN and CDR2 SYGVQD (reference sequence). The V and J ends lost 6 bases and 2 bases, in that order; junction bases with no gene match: 8. The CDR3 region has the DNA TGCGCCAGCAGCGCCGGGACTAGCGGGATCTCCACAGATACGCAGTATTTT. It specifies CASSAGTSGISTDTQYF.

The chain links TRBV20-1 to TRBJ2-4, with D possibly being TRBD2 (6 bases). CDR1 DFQATT and CDR2 SNEGSKA come from the germline V gene (reference sequence). V lost 6 bases to trimming and J lost 14 bases, with 17 bases between them. The CDR3 has 11 amino acids. The chain's CDR3 is CSARHSRREYF. The CDR3 DNA follows: TGCAGTGCCCGCCATTCCCGGAGGGAGTACTTC.

V and J are TRBV7-2 and TRBJ1-5; 7 nucleotides agree with TRBD1. Germline V CDR1 and CDR2: SGHTA, FQGNSA. The length of the CDR3 is 14 residues. V gave up 5 bases and J gave up 3 bases; unmatched junction bases: 4. CDR3 coding DNA: TGTGCCAGCAGCGTGGGACAGCTCAATCAGCCCCAGCATTTT. It encodes CASSVGQLNQPQHF.

The chain employs TRBV4-2 and TRBJ2-7; 7 positions match TRBD1. In germline, CDR1 is LGHNA, CDR2 YNFKEQ. V was pared by 6 bases and J by 2 bases, with 22 bases of the junction left unmatched. This CDR3 contains 19 residues. The CDR3 DNA reads as TGTGCCAGCAGTCTACGATACCCCCCCCCGGGACAGAAGACCTACGAGCAGTACTTC. Translation gives CASSLRYPPPGQKTYEQYF.

The chain joins TRBV5-4 to TRBJ2-5; D may be TRBD1 (5 bases). The V end was cut by 0 bases, the J end by 1 base, with 7 bases between. The CDR3 extends over 14 amino acids. CDR1 and CDR2 from the germline V gene are SGHNT and YYREEE (reference sequence). The CDR3 DNA follows: TGTGCCAGCAGCTTGGACAGGCTCCAAGAGACCCAGTACTTC. Amino acids: CASSLDRLQETQYF.

The CDR3 DNA sequence: TGTGCCAGCAGCCAAACTATGGCGTCTAGCACAGATACGCAGTATTTT. It yields the protein CASSQTMASSTDTQYF. The chain combines TRBV4-2 with TRBJ2-3, with D hard to call. Germline V lookup: CDR1 LGHNA, CDR2 YNFKEQ. The CDR3 is 16 residues long. Trimming pared 2 bases from V and 0 bases from J, leaving 12 bases between.

The V call is TRBV7-2, the J call TRBJ2-2, with TRBD1 matching 7 bases. The CDR3 is 16 amino acids. The J segment lost 6 bases and the V segment lost 5 bases, leaving 12 bases of the junction unmatched. Per the germline V gene, CDR1 is SGHTA and CDR2 is FQGNSA. The CDR3 loop is CASSMSETGRAGELFF. DNA for the CDR3: TGTGCCAGCAGCATGTCCGAGACAGGGCGGGCCGGGGAGCTGTTTTTT. The variable domain in full, with the rest retrieved from reference TRBV7-2 and TRBJ2-2, is GAGVSQSPSNKVTEKGKDVELRCDPISGHTALYWYRQSLGQGLEFLIYFQGNSAPDKSGLPSDRFSAERTGGSVSTLTIQRTQQEDSAVYLCASSMSETGRAGELFFGEGSRLTVL.

This clone has just one count. V is TRBV27 and J is TRBJ2-1; TRBD2 agrees at 10 bases. Trimming removed 1 base from V and 6 bases from J; junction bases left unmatched: 0. CDR1 MNHEY and CDR2 SMNVEV come from the germline V gene (reference sequence). CDR3 length equals 14 residues. Written as DNA, the CDR3 is TGTGCCAGCAGTTTATTAGCGGGGGGCAATGAGCAGTTCTTC. As protein: CASSLLAGGNEQFF.

The chain links TRBV15 to TRBJ1-1; D unclear. The length of the CDR3 is 14 residues. Per germline, CDR1 LNHNV and CDR2 YYDKDF (reference sequence). The germline V and J ends were trimmed by 0 bases and 0 bases, with 5 bases remaining between them. In DNA form, the CDR3 reads TGTGCCACCAGCAGAGATCGGGTGAACACTGAAGCTTTCTTT. It codes for CATSRDRVNTEAFF.

The chain couples TRBV7-9 to TRBJ1-2; no definite D call. V was trimmed by 8 bases and J by 8 bases, leaving 12 bases between them. This CDR3 has 11 residues. CDR1 is SEHNR and CDR2 is FQNEAQ in the germline V gene (reference sequence). The CDR3 sequence is CASALREGYTF. The CDR3 region has the DNA TGTGCCAGCGCATTGAGGGAAGGCTACACCTTC.

V is TRBV7-3 and J is TRBJ1-2; maybe TRBD1 (5 bases). There are 13 residues in the CDR3. CDR1 is SGHTA and CDR2 is FQGTGA in the germline V gene. V lost 5 bases and J lost 5, with 12 bases in between. DNA of the CDR3: TGTGCCAGCAGCCCGGACGGACAATATGGCTACACCTTC. This gives the protein CASSPDGQYGYTF.

Notes on this clone: Other nucleotide sequences in the sample specify the same CDR3. The gene calls are TRBV7-2 and TRBJ1-1; 9 bases are a match to TRBD1. The germline CDR1 and CDR2 sequences are SGHTA and FQGNSA. This CDR3 spans 14 amino acids. The junction had 5 bases not matched to a gene; V was cut back by 5 bases and J by 4 bases. As DNA, the CDR3 is TGTGCCAGCAGCAAGGACAGGGGAATCACTGAAGCTTTCTTT. Translation: CASSKDRGITEAFF. Combining the CDR3 with reference TRBV7-2 and TRBJ1-1 gives the whole variable domain GAGVSQSPSNKVTEKGKDVELRCDPISGHTALYWYRQSLGQGLEFLIYFQGNSAPDKSGLPSDRFSAERTGGSVSTLTIQRTQQEDSAVYLCASSKDRGITEAFFGQGTRLTVV.

The chain couples TRBV6-1 to TRBJ1-3; 9 bases agree with TRBD1. The CDR3 is made up of 15 amino acids. V trimming: 7 bases; J trimming: 4 bases; junction bases outside the gene matches: 8. Germline V lookup: CDR1 MNHNS, CDR2 SASEGT. The CDR3 DNA reads TGTGCCAGCACAGCCGGGACAGGGCCCGGAAACACCATATATTTT. Protein product: CASTAGTGPGNTIYF.

Only a few counts were recorded for this clone. The chain is built from TRBV5-1 and TRBJ1-1; D is unresolved. This CDR3 contains 15 residues. The ends were cut back, 0 bases at V and 1 base at J, with 10 bases in the middle. Germline CDR1 SGHRS, CDR2 YFSETQ. The DNA for the CDR3 is TGCGCCAGCAGCTTGGGGAACAGAGAGAACACTGAAGCTTTCTTT. Translating gives CASSLGNRENTEAFF.

Turning to this clone: The same CDR3 is also encoded by other DNA sequences in this sample. J is TRBJ1-5 and V is TRBV6-6, with 8 bases fitting TRBD1. Germline trimming cut 5 bases from V and 9 bases from J; bases unmatched to any gene: 12. The germline gives CDR1 MNHNY, CDR2 SVGAGI (reference sequence). The CDR3 contains 15 residues. CDR3 in amino acids: CASSVGGQGIMPQHF. The CDR3 region has the DNA TGTGCCAGCAGTGTCGGAGGACAGGGAATCATGCCCCAGCATTTT.

The chain employs TRBV27 and TRBJ2-7; tentatively, D is TRBD2 (5 bases). The germline gives CDR1 MNHEY, CDR2 SMNVEV (reference sequence). V was clipped by 5 bases and J by 3 bases, with 17 bases between them. The CDR3 sequence is 15 residues long. This CDR3 is CASSPRSDAGYEQYF. CDR3 bases: TGTGCCAGCAGTCCTAGATCCGACGCGGGCTACGAGCAGTACTTC.